The present T cell receptor beta chain was sequenced within a study of blood T cell repertoires in COVID-19. Across the whole study: There were acute and convalescent COVID-19 samples, and they came from the United States, Italy and Spain. From T cells, B-cell-depleted T cells, or PBMCs came the material, which was cDNA or gDNA.

The CDR3 covers 14 residues. Looked up from germline, CDR1 is LGHDT and CDR2 is YNNKEL (reference sequence). V was trimmed by 8 bases and J by 9 bases, leaving 20 bases between them. Original processing methods: Estimation of nucleated cell counts relied on the amplification of reference gene primers. TCRdb's table, derived via immunoSEQ multiplex PCR, lists solely in-frame clones and lacks some. V and J calls and clone size follow that table, whereas D and trimming were derived from the DNA. The sample holds 200,000 to 250,000 clones, 75% to 90% seen once. Patients from Seattle were sampled longitudinally, starting during active infection.

The sequenced sample was peripheral blood. This TCR derives from a young man with COVID-19, enrolled during active disease. The chain employs TRBV3-1 (or the pseudogene TRBV3-2) and TRBJ2-1, with D tentatively TRBD1 (6 bases). CDR3 bases: TGTGCCAGCCGTAGGGACACAAGTTCGGGTGAGCAGTTCTTC. This encodes CASRRDTSSGEQFF.